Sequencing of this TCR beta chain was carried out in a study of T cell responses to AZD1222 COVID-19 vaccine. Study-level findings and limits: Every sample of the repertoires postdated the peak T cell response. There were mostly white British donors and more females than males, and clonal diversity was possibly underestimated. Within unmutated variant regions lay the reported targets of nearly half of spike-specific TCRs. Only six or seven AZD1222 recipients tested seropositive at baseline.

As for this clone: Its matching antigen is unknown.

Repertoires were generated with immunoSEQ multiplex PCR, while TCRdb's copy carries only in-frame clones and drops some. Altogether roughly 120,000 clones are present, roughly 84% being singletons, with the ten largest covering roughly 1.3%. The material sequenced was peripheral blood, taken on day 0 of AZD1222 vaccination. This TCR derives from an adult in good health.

DNA for the CDR3: TGTGCCAGCAGCTTACAAGGGTTTACAGATAATTCACCCCTCCACTTT. Translation: CASSLQGFTDNSPLHF. The chain has TRBV5-6 and TRBJ1-6, with D unresolved. Per the germline V gene, CDR1 is SGHDT and CDR2 is YYEEEE. CDR3 length: 16 amino acids. Trimming left V 2 bases short and J 5 bases short, with 14 bases between.